This T cell receptor (beta chain) was sequenced for a study of metastatic and nonmetastatic thyroid tumors. Study context: A comparison of repertoires was made across blood and tumor or nodule tissue from malignant and benign thyroid patients.

In its sample, this clone was seen many times. Its target is unknown. Thyroid surgery was performed in patients who had received no treatment beforehand. As handled by the study authors: What underpinned the distant-metastasis classifier for papillary thyroid cancer was the set of CDR3 differences across clinicopathological groups. With MiXCR, TCRdb reprocessed the PCR reads. These V and J calls originate from TCRdb's pipeline instead of the authors' own analysis. In the table there are roughly 58,000 clones, approximately 4% of which are singletons. The CDR3 spans 13 residues. Germline V gene data show CDR1 as KGHDR and CDR2 as SFDVKD. Study outcomes and limitations: For both blood and tumor, malignant thyroid tumors reportedly showed significantly higher TCR beta diversity than benign nodules did.

This chain links TRBV24-1 with TRBJ2-3, with no clear D. The end of the DNA fits TRBJ1-5 better, so the J call may be wrong. Material: blood. The clonotype was recovered from a female donor with papillary thyroid cancer or a benign thyroid nodule (not recorded which). Some clones in this sample may be carry-over from other donors' samples. Here the CDR3 reads CATTGPLGDTQHF. The DNA of the CDR3 is TGTGCCACCACCGGACCTTTGGGAGATACGCAGCATTTT.